This TCR beta chain derives from a study of blood T cell repertoires in COVID-19. The wider study: Acute-phase and convalescent COVID-19 samples originated in the United States, Italy and Spain. Sample material is recorded as cDNA or gDNA derived from T cells, B-cell-depleted T cells, or PBMCs.

The germline CDR1 and CDR2 sequences are MGHRA and YSYEKL. The germline V and J ends were trimmed by 4 bases and 5 bases, with 18 bases remaining between them. This CDR3 comprises 16 residues. Study processing details: Researchers report that nucleated cell counts were estimated from reference gene primer amplification. TCRdb's copy holds only in-frame clones and misses some; the assay was immunoSEQ multiplex PCR. For V, J and clone size, that table is used; D and trimming come from the DNA. The sample shows some 270,000 clones, 85% to 90% of them seen only once. V gene TRBV4-1 combines with J gene TRBJ2-1; D is uncertain. The receptor comes from a young man with acute or convalescent COVID-19. The sample consisted of peripheral blood. For the CDR3, the DNA is TGCGCCAGCAGCCCCCATGAGGTCTGGGTTGACAATGAGCAGTTCTTC. Encoded protein: CASSPHEVWVDNEQFF.